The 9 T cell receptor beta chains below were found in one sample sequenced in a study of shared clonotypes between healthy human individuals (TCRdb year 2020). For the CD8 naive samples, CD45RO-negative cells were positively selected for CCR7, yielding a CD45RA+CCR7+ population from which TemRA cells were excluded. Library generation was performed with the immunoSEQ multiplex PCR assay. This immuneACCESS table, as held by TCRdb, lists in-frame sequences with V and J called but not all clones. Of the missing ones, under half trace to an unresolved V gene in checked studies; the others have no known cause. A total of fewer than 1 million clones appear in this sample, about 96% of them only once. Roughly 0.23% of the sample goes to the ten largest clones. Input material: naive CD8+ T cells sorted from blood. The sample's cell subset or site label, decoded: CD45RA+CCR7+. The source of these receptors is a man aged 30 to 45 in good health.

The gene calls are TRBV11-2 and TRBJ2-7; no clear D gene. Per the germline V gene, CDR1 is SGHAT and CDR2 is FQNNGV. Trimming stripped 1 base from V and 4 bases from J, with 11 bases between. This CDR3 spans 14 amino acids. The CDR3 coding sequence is TGTGCCAGCAGCTTAGGATTTGAGGAGTACGAGCAGTACTTC. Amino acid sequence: CASSLGFEEYEQYF.

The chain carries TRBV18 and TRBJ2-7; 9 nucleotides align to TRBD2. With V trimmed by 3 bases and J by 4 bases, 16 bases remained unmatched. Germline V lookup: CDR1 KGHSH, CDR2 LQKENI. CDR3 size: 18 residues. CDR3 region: CASSPSGNSGSPRYEQYF. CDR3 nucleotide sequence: TGTGCCAGCTCACCTTCGGGGAATAGCGGGAGCCCCCGTTACGAGCAGTACTTC.

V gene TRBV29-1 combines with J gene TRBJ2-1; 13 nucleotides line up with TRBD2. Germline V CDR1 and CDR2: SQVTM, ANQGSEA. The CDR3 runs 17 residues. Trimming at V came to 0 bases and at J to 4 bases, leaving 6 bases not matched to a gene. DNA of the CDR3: TGCAGCGTTGAAGATTCGGGGACTAGCGGGGATTACAATGAGCAGTTCTTC. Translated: CSVEDSGTSGDYNEQFF.

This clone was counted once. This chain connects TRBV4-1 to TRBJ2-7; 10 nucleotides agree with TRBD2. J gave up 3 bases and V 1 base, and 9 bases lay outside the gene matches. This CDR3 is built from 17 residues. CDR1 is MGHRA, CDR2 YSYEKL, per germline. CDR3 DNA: TGCGCCAGCAGCCAAGTAGCGACGAGCGGGGGGGACTACGAGCAGTACTTC. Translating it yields CASSQVATSGGDYEQYF.

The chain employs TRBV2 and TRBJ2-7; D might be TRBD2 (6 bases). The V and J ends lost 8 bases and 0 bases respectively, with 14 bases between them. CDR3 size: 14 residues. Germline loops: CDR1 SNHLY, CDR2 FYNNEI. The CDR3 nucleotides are TGTGCCAGCTCCCGGCTAGCGCACTCCTACGAGCAGTACTTC. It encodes CASSRLAHSYEQYF.

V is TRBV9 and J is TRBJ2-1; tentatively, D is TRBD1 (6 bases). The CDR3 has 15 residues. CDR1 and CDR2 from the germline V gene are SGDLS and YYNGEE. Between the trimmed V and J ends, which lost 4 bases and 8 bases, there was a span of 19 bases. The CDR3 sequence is CASSQGTTLSDEQFF. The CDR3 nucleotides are TGTGCCAGCAGCCAGGGGACCACGCTGTCCGATGAGCAGTTCTTC.

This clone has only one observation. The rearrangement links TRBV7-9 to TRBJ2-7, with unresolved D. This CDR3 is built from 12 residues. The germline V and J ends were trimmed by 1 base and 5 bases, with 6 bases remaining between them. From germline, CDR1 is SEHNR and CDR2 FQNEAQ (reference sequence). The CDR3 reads CASSLVIDEQYF. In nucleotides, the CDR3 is TGTGCCAGCAGCTTAGTCATAGACGAGCAGTACTTC.

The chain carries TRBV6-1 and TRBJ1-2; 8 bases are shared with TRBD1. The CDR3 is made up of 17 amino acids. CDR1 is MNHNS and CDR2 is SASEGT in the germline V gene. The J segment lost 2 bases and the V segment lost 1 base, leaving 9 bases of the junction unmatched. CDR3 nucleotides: TGTGCCAGCAGTGAAGAAAGAGGACAGGGTGGGAACTATGGCTACACCTTC. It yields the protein CASSEERGQGGNYGYTF.

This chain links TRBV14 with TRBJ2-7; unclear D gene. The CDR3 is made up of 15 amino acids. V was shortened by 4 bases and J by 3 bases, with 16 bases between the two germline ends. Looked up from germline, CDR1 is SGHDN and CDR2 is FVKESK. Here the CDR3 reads CASSRPRAGIYEQYF. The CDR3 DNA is TGTGCCAGCAGCCGGCCGCGCGCAGGTATCTACGAGCAGTACTTC.